This TCR beta chain was profiled in a study of blood T cell repertoires in COVID-19. Whole-study context: PBMCs, B-cell-depleted T cells, or T cells were the source of the cDNA or gDNA that made up the material.

The CDR3 is 11 residues long. After removal of 5 bases from V and 14 bases from J, the junction contained 6 bases not matched to a gene. The germline CDR1 and CDR2 sequences are MGHDK and SYGVNS. Methods used by the authors: Scientists estimated how many nucleated cells there were by amplifying reference gene primers. The method was immunoSEQ multiplex PCR; TCRdb's version includes in-frame clones alone and lacks a portion of them. Clone size and the V and J calls come from that table; the DNA yielded D and trimming. The table has about 500,000 clones, approximately 86% seen once. Clinical history as reported by participants underpinned cohort assignment.

This receptor was identified in a young woman who had recovered from COVID-19. This rearrangement joins TRBV25-1 to TRBJ2-1; 7 bases align to TRBD2. Source material: PBMCs or T cells enriched from blood (not recorded which). The CDR3 DNA sequence: TGTGCCAGCAGTTGGGGGGGATTTAAGTTCTTC. Translation: CASSWGGFKFF.